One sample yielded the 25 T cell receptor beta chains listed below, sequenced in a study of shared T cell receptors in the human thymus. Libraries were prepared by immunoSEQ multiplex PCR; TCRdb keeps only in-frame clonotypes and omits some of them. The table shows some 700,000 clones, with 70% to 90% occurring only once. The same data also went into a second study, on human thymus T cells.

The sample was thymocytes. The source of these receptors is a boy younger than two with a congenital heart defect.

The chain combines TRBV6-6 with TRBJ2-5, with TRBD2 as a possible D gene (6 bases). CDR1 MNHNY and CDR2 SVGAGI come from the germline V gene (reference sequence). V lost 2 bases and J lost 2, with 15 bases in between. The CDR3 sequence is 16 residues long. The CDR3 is CASSYGRRDGQETQYF. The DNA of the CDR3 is TGTGCCAGCAGTTACGGACGGCGGGACGGGCAAGAGACCCAGTACTTC.

The CDR3 DNA is TGTGCCAGCAGCCAAACCCGACATAACCCACCTACCGAGCAGTACTTC. This gives the protein CASSQTRHNPPTEQYF. The rearrangement links TRBV14 to TRBJ2-7; D unresolved. This CDR3 contains 16 residues. The V and J ends lost 2 bases and 6 bases respectively, with 20 bases between them. CDR1 is SGHDN and CDR2 is FVKESK in the germline V gene. Using reference TRBV14 and TRBJ2-7 for the parts outside the CDR3, the full variable domain is EAGVTQFPSHSVIEKGQTVTLRCDPISGHDNLYWYRRVMGKEIKFLLHFVKESKQDESGMPNNRFLAERTGGTYSTLKVQPAELEDSGVYFCASSQTRHNPPTEQYFGPGTRLTVT.

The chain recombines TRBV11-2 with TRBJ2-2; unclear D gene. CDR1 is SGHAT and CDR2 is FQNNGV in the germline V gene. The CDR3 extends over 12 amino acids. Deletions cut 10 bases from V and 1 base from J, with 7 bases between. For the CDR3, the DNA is TGTGCCACCCCCTTGAACACCGGGGAGCTGTTTTTT. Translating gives CATPLNTGELFF.

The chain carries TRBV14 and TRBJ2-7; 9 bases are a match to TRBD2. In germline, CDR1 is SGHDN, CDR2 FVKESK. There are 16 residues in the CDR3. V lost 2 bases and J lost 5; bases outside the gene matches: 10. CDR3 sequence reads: CASSQRTYSGSDEQYF. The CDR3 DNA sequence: TGTGCCAGCAGCCAAAGGACCTATAGCGGGAGCGACGAGCAGTACTTC.

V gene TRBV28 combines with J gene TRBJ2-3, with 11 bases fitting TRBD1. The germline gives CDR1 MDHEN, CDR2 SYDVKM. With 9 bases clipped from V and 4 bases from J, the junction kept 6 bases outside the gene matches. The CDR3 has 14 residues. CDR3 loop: CASRPGQGADTQYF. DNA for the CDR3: TGTGCCAGTAGACCGGGACAGGGGGCAGATACGCAGTATTTT.

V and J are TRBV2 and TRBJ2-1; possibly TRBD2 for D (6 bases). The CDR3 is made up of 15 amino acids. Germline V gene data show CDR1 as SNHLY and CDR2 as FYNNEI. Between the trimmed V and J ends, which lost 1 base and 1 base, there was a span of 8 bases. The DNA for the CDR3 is TGTGCCAGCAGTGAAGTAGCGGTTTCCTACAATGAGCAGTTCTTC. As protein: CASSEVAVSYNEQFF.

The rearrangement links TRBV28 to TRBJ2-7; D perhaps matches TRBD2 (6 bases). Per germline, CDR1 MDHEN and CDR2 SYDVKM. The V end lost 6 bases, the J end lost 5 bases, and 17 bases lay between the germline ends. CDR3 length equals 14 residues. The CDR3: CASRRLGTYDEQYF. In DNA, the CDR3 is TGTGCCAGCAGGCGACTGGGGACTTACGACGAGCAGTACTTC.

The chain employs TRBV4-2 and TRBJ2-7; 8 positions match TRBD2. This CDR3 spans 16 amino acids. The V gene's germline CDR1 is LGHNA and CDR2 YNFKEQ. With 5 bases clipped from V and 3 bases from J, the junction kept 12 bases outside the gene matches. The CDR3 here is CASSSRSAGEVYEQYF. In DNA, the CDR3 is TGTGCCAGCAGCTCAAGGTCAGCGGGAGAGGTCTACGAGCAGTACTTC.

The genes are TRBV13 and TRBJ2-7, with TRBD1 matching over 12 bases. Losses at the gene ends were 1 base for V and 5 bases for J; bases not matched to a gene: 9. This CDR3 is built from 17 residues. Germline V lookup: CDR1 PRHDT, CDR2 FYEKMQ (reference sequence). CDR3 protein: CASSLAYRDRGLDEQYF. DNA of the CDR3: TGTGCCAGCAGCTTAGCGTACCGGGACAGGGGGCTCGACGAGCAGTACTTC.

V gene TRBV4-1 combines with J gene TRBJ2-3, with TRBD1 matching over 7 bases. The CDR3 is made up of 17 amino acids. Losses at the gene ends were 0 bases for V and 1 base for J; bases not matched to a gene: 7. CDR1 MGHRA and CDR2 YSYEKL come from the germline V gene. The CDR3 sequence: CASSQEGTQGCTDTQYF. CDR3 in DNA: TGCGCCAGCAGCCAAGAAGGCACACAGGGGTGCACAGATACGCAGTATTTT.

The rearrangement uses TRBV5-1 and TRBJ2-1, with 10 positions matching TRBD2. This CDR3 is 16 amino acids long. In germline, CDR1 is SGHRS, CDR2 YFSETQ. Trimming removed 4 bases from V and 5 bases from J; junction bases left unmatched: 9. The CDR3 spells CASSLASGRRDNEQFF. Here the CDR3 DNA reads TGCGCCAGCAGCCTGGCTAGCGGGAGAAGGGACAATGAGCAGTTCTTC.

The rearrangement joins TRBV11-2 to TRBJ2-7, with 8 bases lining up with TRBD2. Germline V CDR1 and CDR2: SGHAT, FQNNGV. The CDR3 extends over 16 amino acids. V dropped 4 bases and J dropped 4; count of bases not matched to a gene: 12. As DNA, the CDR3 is TGTGCCAGCAGCTCCCTGAGGCGGGAGGCGTCTTACGAGCAGTACTTC. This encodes CASSSLRREASYEQYF.

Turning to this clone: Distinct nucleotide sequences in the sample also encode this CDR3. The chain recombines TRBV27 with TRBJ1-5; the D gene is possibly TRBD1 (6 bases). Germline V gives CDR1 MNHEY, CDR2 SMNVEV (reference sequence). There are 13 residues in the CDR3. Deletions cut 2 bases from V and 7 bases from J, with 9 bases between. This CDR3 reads CASSLGGGQPQHF. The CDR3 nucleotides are TGTGCCAGCAGTTTAGGGGGGGGCCAGCCCCAGCATTTT.

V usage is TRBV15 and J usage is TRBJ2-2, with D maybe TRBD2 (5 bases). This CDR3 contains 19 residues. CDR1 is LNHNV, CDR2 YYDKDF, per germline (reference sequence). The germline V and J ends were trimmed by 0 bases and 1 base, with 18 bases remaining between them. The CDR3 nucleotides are TGTGCCACCAGCAGAGATCCCCGAGGGCCACCTCTGAACACCGGGGAGCTGTTTTTT. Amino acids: CATSRDPRGPPLNTGELFF.

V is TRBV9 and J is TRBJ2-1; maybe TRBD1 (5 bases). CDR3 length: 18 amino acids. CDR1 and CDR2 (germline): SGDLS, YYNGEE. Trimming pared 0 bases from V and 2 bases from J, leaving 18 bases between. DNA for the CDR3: TGTGCCAGCAGCGTAGAATTGGCTGGGGCCCATCCCTACAATGAGCAGTTCTTC. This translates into CASSVELAGAHPYNEQFF.

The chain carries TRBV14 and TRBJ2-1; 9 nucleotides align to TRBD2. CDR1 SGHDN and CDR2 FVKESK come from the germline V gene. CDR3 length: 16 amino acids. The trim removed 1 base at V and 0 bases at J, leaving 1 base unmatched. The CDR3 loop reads CASSQGREGSYNEQFF. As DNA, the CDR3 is TGTGCCAGCAGCCAAGGGCGGGAGGGCTCCTACAATGAGCAGTTCTTC.

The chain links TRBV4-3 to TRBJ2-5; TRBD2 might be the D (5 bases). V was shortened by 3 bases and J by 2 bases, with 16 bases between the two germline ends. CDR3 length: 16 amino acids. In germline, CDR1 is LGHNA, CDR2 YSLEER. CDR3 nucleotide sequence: TGCGCCAGCAGCCAGGAGAGAGATTCGGGACAAGAGACCCAGTACTTC. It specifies CASSQERDSGQETQYF.

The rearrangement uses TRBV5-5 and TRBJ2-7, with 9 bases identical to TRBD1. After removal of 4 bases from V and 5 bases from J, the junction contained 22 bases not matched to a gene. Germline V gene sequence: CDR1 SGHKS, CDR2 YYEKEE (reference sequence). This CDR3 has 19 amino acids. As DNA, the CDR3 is TGTGCCAGCAGCCCCCAAGAACTCCAGGCGGGGACAGGGTCGCACGAGCAGTACTTC. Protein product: CASSPQELQAGTGSHEQYF.

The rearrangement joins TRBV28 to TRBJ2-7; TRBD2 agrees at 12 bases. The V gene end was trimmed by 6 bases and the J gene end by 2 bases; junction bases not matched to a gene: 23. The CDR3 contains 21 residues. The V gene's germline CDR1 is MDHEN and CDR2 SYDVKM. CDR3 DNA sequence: TGTGCCAGCAGCTTTATCCCCCCTTCTCTAGCGGGGGGGGTTATGCCCTACGAGCAGTACTTC. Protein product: CASSFIPPSLAGGVMPYEQYF.

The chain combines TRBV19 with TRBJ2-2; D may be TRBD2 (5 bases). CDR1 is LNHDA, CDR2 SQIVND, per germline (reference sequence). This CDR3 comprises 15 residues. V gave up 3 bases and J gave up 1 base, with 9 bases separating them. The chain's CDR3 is CASSIGSENTGELFF. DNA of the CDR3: TGTGCCAGTAGTATCGGTAGCGAGAACACCGGGGAGCTGTTTTTT.

CDR3 loop: CASSHGRTDRYEQYF. CDR3 DNA: TGTGCCAGCAGCCACGGGAGGACAGACCGCTACGAGCAGTACTTC. This chain uses TRBV14 with TRBJ2-7; TRBD2 might be the D (7 bases). V lost 3 bases, J lost 3 bases, and 15 bases lay in between. From germline, CDR1 is SGHDN and CDR2 FVKESK. The CDR3 extends over 15 amino acids.

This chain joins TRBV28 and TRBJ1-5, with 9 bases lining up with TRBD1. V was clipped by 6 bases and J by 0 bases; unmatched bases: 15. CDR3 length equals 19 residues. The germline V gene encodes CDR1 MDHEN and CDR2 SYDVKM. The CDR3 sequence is CASSKQGAATFYSNQPQHF. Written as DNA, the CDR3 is TGTGCCAGCAGCAAACAGGGGGCGGCCACGTTCTATAGCAATCAGCCCCAGCATTTT.

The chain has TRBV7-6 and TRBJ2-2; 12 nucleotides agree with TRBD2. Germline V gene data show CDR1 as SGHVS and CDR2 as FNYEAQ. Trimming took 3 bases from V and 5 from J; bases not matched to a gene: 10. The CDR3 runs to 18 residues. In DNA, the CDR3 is TGTGCCAGCAGCTTTGGGCTAGCGGGAGGGCCGGGAACCGGGGAGCTGTTTTTT. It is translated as CASSFGLAGGPGTGELFF.

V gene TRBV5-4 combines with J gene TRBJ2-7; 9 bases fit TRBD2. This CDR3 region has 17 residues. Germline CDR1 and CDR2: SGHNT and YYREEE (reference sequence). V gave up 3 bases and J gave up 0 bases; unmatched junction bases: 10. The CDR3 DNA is TGTGCCAGCAGCTCCCACCGGAGCGGGAGGTCCTCCTACGAGCAGTACTTC. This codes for CASSSHRSGRSSYEQYF. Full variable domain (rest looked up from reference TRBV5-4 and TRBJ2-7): ETGVTQSPTHLIKTRGQQVTLRCSSQSGHNTVSWYQQALGQGPQFIFQYYREEENGRGNFPPRFSGLQFPNYSSELNVNALELDDSALYLCASSSHRSGRSSYEQYFGPGTRLTVT.

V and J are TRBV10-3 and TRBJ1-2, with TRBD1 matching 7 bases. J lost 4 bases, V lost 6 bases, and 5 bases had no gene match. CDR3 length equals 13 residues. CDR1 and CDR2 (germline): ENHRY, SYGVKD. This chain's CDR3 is CAIRPTGIYGYTF. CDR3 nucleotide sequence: TGTGCCATCAGACCGACAGGGATCTATGGCTACACCTTC.